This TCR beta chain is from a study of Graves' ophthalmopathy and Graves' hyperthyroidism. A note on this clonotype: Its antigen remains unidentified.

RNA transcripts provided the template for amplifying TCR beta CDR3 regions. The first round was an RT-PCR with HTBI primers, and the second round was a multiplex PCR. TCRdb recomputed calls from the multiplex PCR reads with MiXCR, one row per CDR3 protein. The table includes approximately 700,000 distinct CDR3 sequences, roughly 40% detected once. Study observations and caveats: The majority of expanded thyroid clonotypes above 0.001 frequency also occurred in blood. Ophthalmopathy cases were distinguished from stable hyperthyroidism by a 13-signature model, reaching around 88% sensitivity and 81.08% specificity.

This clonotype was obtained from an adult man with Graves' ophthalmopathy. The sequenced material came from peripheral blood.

The DNA for the CDR3 is TGTGCCACCAGCATCGTGGGAAACACCATATATTTT. As protein: CATSIVGNTIYF. The chain recombines TRBV15 with TRBJ1-3; D unclear. This CDR3 has 12 amino acids. CDR1 and CDR2 (germline): LNHNV, YYDKDF (reference sequence). Trimming took off 4 bases at V and 4 bases at J, with 5 bases between the two ends.